Below, 30 T cell receptor beta chains from the same sample are listed, as sequenced in a study of cytomegalovirus exposure and HLA in healthy donors. Some clones are missing from TCRdb's copy, which holds only in-frame ones; the method was immunoSEQ multiplex PCR. The table shows 200,000 or so clones, with about 90% occurring only once. Sample: PBMCs. The receptors come from a woman aged 18-30 years in good health and CMV-seronegative.

The table lists this clone with a count of one. The V and J genes are TRBV14 and TRBJ2-7; the D is unclear. CDR3 length: 12 amino acids. V was clipped by 0 bases and J by 4 bases, with 4 bases between them. The germline V gene has CDR1 SGHDN and CDR2 FVKESK. The CDR3 coding sequence is TGTGCCAGCAGCCAAGACGGTTACGAGCAGTACTTC. Translation gives CASSQDGYEQYF.

This clone was seen just once. This sequence joins TRBV7-6 and TRBJ1-3; a possible D gene is TRBD1 (5 bases). V gave up 3 bases and J gave up 0 bases, with 9 bases separating them. The germline V gene encodes CDR1 SGHVS and CDR2 FNYEAQ. CDR3 size: 15 residues. The CDR3 DNA sequence: TGTGCCAGCAGCTTGGGACTCCGCTCTGGAAACACCATATATTTT. The encoded protein is CASSLGLRSGNTIYF.

This clone came up once. The chain combines TRBV7-9 with TRBJ1-2, with 12 bases aligning to TRBD1. This CDR3 has 17 amino acids. The germline gives CDR1 SEHNR, CDR2 FQNEAQ (reference sequence). Unmatched junction bases numbered 11, after V lost 4 bases and J lost 5 bases. The CDR3 DNA reads TGTGCCAGCAGCTCACCGGGACAGGGGGCTGGTGGGTATGGCTACACCTTC. This sequence encodes CASSSPGQGAGGYGYTF.

This CDR3 reads CASSLFTRAGLAGDNEQFF. CDR3 bases: TGTGCCAGCAGTTTATTTACCCGTGCGGGACTAGCGGGAGATAATGAGCAGTTCTTC. The chain couples TRBV27 to TRBJ2-1, with 14 bases aligning to TRBD2. V dropped 1 base and J dropped 7; count of bases not matched to a gene: 12. Germline assignment: CDR1 MNHEY and CDR2 SMNVEV (reference sequence). There are 19 residues in the CDR3.

The chain employs TRBV27 and TRBJ2-1; 10 nucleotides match TRBD1. Trimming at V came to 1 base and at J to 4 bases, leaving 1 base not matched to a gene. In germline, CDR1 is MNHEY, CDR2 SMNVEV (reference sequence). CDR3 size: 15 residues. In DNA form, the CDR3 reads TGTGCCAGCAGTTTATTGGGACAGGGGTACAATGAGCAGTTCTTC. Encoded protein: CASSLLGQGYNEQFF.

The chain uses TRBV5-6 and TRBJ2-7; 10 nucleotides match TRBD2. This CDR3 has 15 residues. V dropped 3 bases and J dropped 2; count of bases not matched to a gene: 5. The germline CDR1 and CDR2 sequences are SGHDT and YYEEEE. In DNA, the CDR3 is TGTGCCAGCAGCTATAGCGGGAGGTTTGCCTACGAGCAGTACTTC. It yields the protein CASSYSGRFAYEQYF.

This chain links TRBV6-5 with TRBJ1-2; a weak D match, TRBD1 (6 bases). CDR1 is MNHEY and CDR2 is SVGAGI in the germline V gene. This CDR3 has 14 amino acids. V was shortened by 4 bases and J by 2 bases, with 11 bases between the two germline ends. The CDR3 region is CASSLTGTNYGYTF. The CDR3 nucleotides read TGTGCCAGCAGTTTAACCGGGACAAACTATGGCTACACCTTC.

The chain uses TRBV29-1 and TRBJ2-7; 9 bases are a match to TRBD1. Germline-derived CDR1 and CDR2 are SQVTM and ANQGSEA. The CDR3 totals 13 residues. V trimming: 7 bases; J trimming: 4 bases; junction bases outside the gene matches: 8. CDR3: CSAVGTGFYEQYF. The DNA for the CDR3 is TGCAGCGCCGTGGGGACAGGGTTTTACGAGCAGTACTTC.

The rearrangement uses TRBV15 and TRBJ1-4; 9 bases map to TRBD1. Trimming cost V 1 base and J 5 bases; bases outside gene matches: 5. Germline V gene data show CDR1 as LNHNV and CDR2 as YYDKDF (reference sequence). This CDR3 is 16 amino acids long. CDR3 nucleotide sequence: TGTGCCACCAGCAGAGCTACCGGGACAGGGAATGAAAAACTGTTTTTT. Protein: CATSRATGTGNEKLFF.

Only one count was recorded for this clone. The rearrangement uses TRBV7-2 and TRBJ2-7, with 11 bases lining up with TRBD2. Unmatched junction bases numbered 11, after V lost 5 bases and J lost 5 bases. Germline CDR1 reads SGHTA; CDR2 reads FQGNSA. This CDR3 comprises 16 residues. The CDR3 DNA reads TGTGCCAGCAGCCTTACAGGGGCTAGCGGGAGGAACGAGCAGTACTTC. Amino acids: CASSLTGASGRNEQYF. The variable domain in full, with the rest retrieved from reference TRBV7-2 and TRBJ2-7, is GAGVSQSPSNKVTEKGKDVELRCDPISGHTALYWYRQSLGQGLEFLIYFQGNSAPDKSGLPSDRFSAERTGGSVSTLTIQRTQQEDSAVYLCASSLTGASGRNEQYFGPGTRLTVT.

The chain has TRBV27 and TRBJ2-4; TRBD1 might be the D (6 bases). The CDR3 totals 14 residues. The germline V gene encodes CDR1 MNHEY and CDR2 SMNVEV (reference sequence). V gave up 6 bases and J gave up 6 bases, with 15 bases separating them. CDR3 in amino acids: CASRDHRVRNIQYF. The DNA for the CDR3 is TGTGCCAGCAGAGACCACAGGGTGAGAAACATTCAGTACTTC.

V gene TRBV25-1 combines with J gene TRBJ2-5; 9 bases agree with TRBD1. Germline-derived CDR1 and CDR2 are MGHDK and SYGVNS. Germline trimming cut 5 bases from V and 3 bases from J; bases unmatched to any gene: 4. The CDR3 is 14 amino acids. Here the CDR3 DNA reads TGTGCCAGCAGTCGATGGACAGGGGAAGAGACCCAGTACTTC. This codes for CASSRWTGEETQYF.

The J gene is TRBJ2-7, the V gene TRBV5-1; TRBD2 agrees at 8 bases. The germline gives CDR1 SGHRS, CDR2 YFSETQ. Unmatched junction bases numbered 11, after V lost 1 base and J lost 2 bases. This CDR3 is built from 17 residues. The CDR3, as DNA: TGCGCCAGCAGCTTGAGTATCGCGGGAGGCAAAACCTACGAGCAGTACTTC. This sequence encodes CASSLSIAGGKTYEQYF.

This clone showed up just a few times. The V and J genes are TRBV6-6 and TRBJ1-2; TRBD1 is a possible D gene (5 bases). Germline V gives CDR1 MNHNY, CDR2 SVGAGI (reference sequence). Trimming took off 8 bases at V and 0 bases at J, with 19 bases between the two ends. The CDR3 is made up of 16 amino acids. CDR3 sequence: CASSTGGEGSNYGYTF. In DNA, the CDR3 is TGTGCCAGCTCAACGGGGGGAGAGGGCTCTAACTATGGCTACACCTTC.

The chain has TRBV27 and TRBJ1-1; D gene uncertain. Per the germline V gene, CDR1 is MNHEY and CDR2 is SMNVEV (reference sequence). V dropped 2 bases and J dropped 1 base, with 11 bases sitting between them. The CDR3 is made up of 15 amino acids. CDR3 sequence (DNA): TGTGCCAGCAGTTTAGCGTCGGTGCCGAACACTGAAGCTTTCTTT. It is translated as CASSLASVPNTEAFF.

The J gene is TRBJ2-3, the V gene TRBV4-2, with 11 bases aligning to TRBD1. J lost 3 bases, V lost 6 bases, and 5 bases had no gene match. The CDR3 spans 15 residues. Germline values: CDR1 LGHNA, CDR2 YNFKEQ. The CDR3, as DNA: TGTGCCAGCAGTAGGACAGGGGGCGCGACAGATACGCAGTATTTT. Its translation: CASSRTGGATDTQYF.

The chain combines TRBV5-1 with TRBJ2-5; TRBD2 is a possible D gene (5 bases). The V gene lost 6 bases and the J gene lost 7 bases, with 13 bases spanning the gap. Germline CDR1 reads SGHRS; CDR2 reads YFSETQ. The CDR3 totals 12 residues. This CDR3 reads CASTGMAGTQYF. DNA for the CDR3: TGCGCCAGCACCGGTATGGCGGGGACCCAGTACTTC.

This clone was observed many times. The rearrangement links TRBV5-1 to TRBJ2-2; TRBD2 agrees at 12 bases. The CDR3 is 16 residues long. From germline, CDR1 is SGHRS and CDR2 YFSETQ. Trimming removed 4 bases from V and 7 bases from J; junction bases left unmatched: 8. CDR3 sequence (DNA): TGCGCCAGCAGCCGGTTGACTAGCGGGAGAGACGGGGAGCTGTTTTTT. Translating gives CASSRLTSGRDGELFF.

The chain uses TRBV27 and TRBJ1-5, with D tentatively TRBD1 (5 bases). Trimming removed 2 bases at V and 3 bases at J, with 8 bases between. The CDR3 runs 14 residues. CDR1 is MNHEY and CDR2 is SMNVEV in the germline V gene (reference sequence). CDR3 sequence (DNA): TGTGCCAGCAGTTTAAGGGGTAACAATCAGCCCCAGCATTTT. Amino acid sequence: CASSLRGNNQPQHF.

V gene TRBV7-8 combines with J gene TRBJ2-5, with a weak D call TRBD2 (7 bases). The CDR3 extends over 15 amino acids. Germline assignment: CDR1 SGHVS and CDR2 FQNEAQ. Trimming pared 1 base from V and 5 bases from J, leaving 14 bases between. CDR3 bases: TGTGCCAGCAGCTTAGGTCGGGGGGCTGGGGAGACCCAGTACTTC. Translated, it gives CASSLGRGAGETQYF.

The sample holds a few counts of this clone. The rearrangement links TRBV19 to TRBJ2-2; D is unresolved. In germline, CDR1 is LNHDA, CDR2 SQIVND (reference sequence). The length of the CDR3 is 12 residues. V was trimmed by 7 bases and J by 5 bases, leaving 8 bases between them. The CDR3 sequence is CASTWSTGELFF. The CDR3 DNA sequence: TGTGCCAGTACCTGGAGTACCGGGGAGCTGTTTTTT.

This CDR3 reads CASSPLTSGRAGTGELFF. CDR3 nucleotide sequence: TGTGCCAGCAGTCCATTGACTAGCGGGAGGGCCGGGACCGGGGAGCTGTTTTTT. The chain employs TRBV28 and TRBJ2-2; 14 positions match TRBD2. The V gene end was trimmed by 5 bases and the J gene end by 5 bases; junction bases not matched to a gene: 10. This CDR3 is 18 amino acids long. Germline V gene sequence: CDR1 MDHEN, CDR2 SYDVKM. Full variable domain (missing parts from reference TRBV28 and TRBJ2-2): DVKVTQSSRYLVKRTGEKVFLECVQDMDHENMFWYRQDPGLGLRLIYFSYDVKMKEKGDIPEGYSVSREKKERFSLILESASTNQTSMYLCASSPLTSGRAGTGELFFGEGSRLTVL.

This rearrangement joins TRBV28 to TRBJ1-4; 8 bases agree with TRBD1. From germline, CDR1 is MDHEN and CDR2 SYDVKM. CDR3 length: 12 amino acids. Losses at the gene ends were 5 bases for V and 10 bases for J; bases not matched to a gene: 3. CDR3 DNA: TGTGCCAGCAGTCCAGGACAGGGAAAACTGTTTTTT. This translates into CASSPGQGKLFF.

The gene calls are TRBV5-1 and TRBJ2-1, with 14 bases aligning to TRBD2. The CDR3 extends over 17 amino acids. The germline gives CDR1 SGHRS, CDR2 YFSETQ. J lost 3 bases, V lost 4 bases, and 6 bases had no gene match. DNA for the CDR3: TGCGCCAGCAGCACGACTAGCGGGAGGGCCTTCTACAATGAGCAGTTCTTC. Protein: CASSTTSGRAFYNEQFF.

The chain is built from TRBV4-3 and TRBJ1-2; 7 bases fit TRBD1. This CDR3 region has 19 residues. Germline CDR1 LGHNA, CDR2 YSLEER. The junction had 15 bases not matched to a gene; V was cut back by 1 base and J by 1 base. As DNA, the CDR3 is TGCGCCAGCAGCCAAGGGATACTCGACAGGGTCTCAAGTAACTATGGCTACACCTTC. Translation gives CASSQGILDRVSSNYGYTF.

This chain joins TRBV5-1 and TRBJ2-7; no clear D gene. Germline CDR1 and CDR2: SGHRS and YFSETQ. V was trimmed by 5 bases and J by 0 bases, leaving 12 bases between them. The CDR3 extends over 14 amino acids. This CDR3 reads CASSRQASSYEQYF. The CDR3, as DNA: TGCGCCAGCAGTCGGCAGGCAAGCTCCTACGAGCAGTACTTC.

The rearrangement links TRBV5-6 to TRBJ2-4, with 7 nucleotides matching TRBD2. The CDR3 is 15 residues long. V lost 2 bases, J lost 8 bases, and 10 bases stayed unmatched. CDR1 is SGHDT, CDR2 YYEEEE, per germline. The DNA of the CDR3 is TGTGCCAGCAGCTTCAAAGCGGGATATGGGGACATTCAGTACTTC. Its protein product is CASSFKAGYGDIQYF.

This chain links TRBV28 with TRBJ1-3; D unresolved. The CDR3 has 18 residues. Germline CDR1 and CDR2: MDHEN and SYDVKM. Trimming stripped 3 bases from V and 0 bases from J, with 18 bases between. CDR3 protein: CASSFTSGIMSSGNTIYF. In DNA, the CDR3 is TGTGCCAGCAGTTTCACTAGTGGGATTATGAGCTCTGGAAACACCATATATTTT. Based on the CDR3 plus reference TRBV28 and TRBJ1-3, the full variable domain is DVKVTQSSRYLVKRTGEKVFLECVQDMDHENMFWYRQDPGLGLRLIYFSYDVKMKEKGDIPEGYSVSREKKERFSLILESASTNQTSMYLCASSFTSGIMSSGNTIYFGEGSWLTVV.

The chain joins TRBV15 to TRBJ1-4, with no clear D. Germline V CDR1 and CDR2: LNHNV, YYDKDF (reference sequence). V was pared by 3 bases and J by 0 bases, with 11 bases between. This CDR3 spans 16 amino acids. CDR3 sequence (DNA): TGTGCCACCAGCAGGGCCCCGATTGCAACTAATGAAAAACTGTTTTTT. As protein: CATSRAPIATNEKLFF.

The chain has TRBV29-1 and TRBJ2-1; 7 nucleotides match TRBD2. Germline values: CDR1 SQVTM, CDR2 ANQGSEA. This CDR3 spans 14 amino acids. The trim removed 8 bases at V and 7 bases at J, leaving 14 bases unmatched. The CDR3 spells CSTQGHGGSNEQFF. DNA for the CDR3: TGCAGCACCCAAGGACATGGCGGGAGTAATGAGCAGTTCTTC.